The clone carrying this T cell receptor (beta chain) came up many times. Its antigen remains unidentified. This record belongs to a study of T cell repertoires in cytomegalovirus infection. As for the study in general: Carrying CMV and the relevant HLA type showed in public TCR beta signatures.

Study-wide points: The ex vivo response was dominated by HLA-C-restricted CMV-specific TCR beta clonotypes. Frequencies of public TCR beta families were cumulated, and this identified carriers of CMV plus the relevant HLA.

TCRdb independently ran MiXCR on the reads; one entry per CDR3 protein. Among approximately 130,000 distinct CDR3 sequences listed, around 25% were seen once. CDR1 is SGHTA and CDR2 is FQGNSA in the germline V gene. CDR3 size: 13 residues. V dropped 4 bases and J dropped 5 bases, with 11 bases sitting between them. The chain carries TRBV7-2 and TRBJ1-2, with D tentatively TRBD1 (6 bases). The material sequenced was PBMCs, sequenced either directly or after in vitro stimulation (not recorded which). This sequence was found in a human donor in good health (CMV status not recorded). Some clones in this sample may be carry-over from other donors' samples. CDR3 sequence: CASSSDSEYGYTF. The CDR3 region has the DNA TGTGCCAGCAGCTCGGACAGCGAGTATGGCTACACCTTC.